These 27 T cell receptor beta chains were sequenced from one sample in a study of healthy donors' naive CD4 and CD8 T cells. Each TCR library used roughly 510 ng of total RNA and a linear amplification protocol. TCRdb independently ran MiXCR on the reads; one entry per CDR3 protein. The sample contains approximately 200,000 distinct CDR3 sequences, under 85% of which appear only once. Source material: naive CD4+ and CD8+ T cells sorted from blood, pooled from several donors. Receptors originate from a pool of human donors in good health; the sample pools cells from several healthy donors.

J is TRBJ2-2 and V is TRBV29-1; TRBD2 matches 7 bases. The CDR3 sequence is 12 residues long. Germline CDR1 SQVTM, CDR2 ANQGSEA. V gave up 4 bases and J gave up 6 bases; unmatched junction bases: 2. The CDR3 nucleotides read TGCAGCGTTGCAACTAGCGCCGGGGAGCTGTTTTTT. Protein product: CSVATSAGELFF.

Here the CDR3 reads CASSSPGVSYEQYF. CDR3 sequence (DNA): TGTGCCAGCAGTTCTCCGGGAGTCTCCTACGAGCAGTACTTC. V and J are TRBV6-5 and TRBJ2-7, with D possibly matching TRBD2 (6 bases). V was clipped by 4 bases and J by 0 bases, with 10 bases between them. This CDR3 contains 14 residues. Germline loops: CDR1 MNHEY, CDR2 SVGAGI.

The chain's CDR3 is CSVELMLLTDTNYGYTF. CDR3 nucleotide sequence: TGCAGCGTTGAATTGATGCTTCTGACGGATACTAACTATGGCTACACCTTC. The chain recombines TRBV29-1 with TRBJ1-2; D ambiguous. The CDR3 sequence is 17 residues long. Deletions cut 2 bases from V and 0 bases from J, with 19 bases between. Looked up from germline, CDR1 is SQVTM and CDR2 is ANQGSEA.

This chain connects TRBV29-1 to TRBJ2-7, with TRBD2 matching 11 bases. Germline loops: CDR1 SQVTM, CDR2 ANQGSEA. V lost 4 bases to trimming and J lost 4 bases; unmatched junction nucleotides: 6. CDR3 length equals 14 residues. The CDR3 region is CSVVSSGRRYEQYF. The CDR3 region has the DNA TGCAGCGTTGTCTCTAGCGGGAGGAGGTACGAGCAGTACTTC.

The J gene is TRBJ2-3, the V gene TRBV7-2; TRBD2 matches 8 bases. Per germline, CDR1 SGHTA and CDR2 FQGNSA. J was trimmed by 3 bases and V by 4 bases; bases with no gene match: 12. CDR3 length equals 17 residues. CDR3 nucleotides: TGTGCCAGCAGCTACGCAGAGATAGCGGGATCAACAGATACGCAGTATTTT. This codes for CASSYAEIAGSTDTQYF.

V gene TRBV10-3 combines with J gene TRBJ2-5; TRBD1 might be the D (6 bases). The V end lost 1 base, the J end lost 2 bases, and 17 bases lay between the germline ends. This CDR3 has 17 amino acids. Germline V gene sequence: CDR1 ENHRY, CDR2 SYGVKD. CDR3: CAISEFSSRTAQETQYF. The CDR3, as DNA: TGTGCCATCAGTGAGTTCTCTAGCCGGACAGCACAAGAGACCCAGTACTTC.

The chain has TRBV29-1 and TRBJ2-1; no reliable D call. CDR1 and CDR2 from the germline V gene are SQVTM and ANQGSEA. This CDR3 has 12 residues. Trimming left V 7 bases short and J 8 bases short, with 15 bases between. DNA for the CDR3: TGCAGCGCGCAGTGGAGATTCGATGAGCAGTTCTTC. Translated: CSAQWRFDEQFF.

This chain joins TRBV6-5 and TRBJ1-1, with unresolved D. The CDR3 length is 15 residues. Germline V CDR1 and CDR2: MNHEY, SVGAGI. V gave up 3 bases and J gave up 1 base, with 12 bases separating them. The DNA of the CDR3 is TGTGCCAGCAGTTATGAGGCGGGAGGGAACACTGAAGCTTTCTTT. Protein product: CASSYEAGGNTEAFF.

CDR3 in DNA: TGTGCCAGCAGCTCTGGACTAGCGGCTAACACCGGGGAGCTGTTTTTT. Protein product: CASSSGLAANTGELFF. V usage is TRBV27 and J usage is TRBJ2-2; TRBD2 matches 10 bases. The CDR3 runs to 16 residues. The germline gives CDR1 MNHEY, CDR2 SMNVEV (reference sequence). The V gene end was trimmed by 6 bases and the J gene end by 2 bases; junction bases not matched to a gene: 6.

The chain carries TRBV29-1 and TRBJ2-5; TRBD1 might be the D (5 bases). V was trimmed by 4 bases and J by 5 bases, leaving 11 bases between them. Germline CDR1 SQVTM, CDR2 ANQGSEA. The CDR3 has 12 residues. The CDR3 sequence: CSVGRVGETQYF. In nucleotides, the CDR3 is TGCAGCGTTGGCAGGGTAGGGGAGACCCAGTACTTC.

J is TRBJ1-3 and V is TRBV5-1; D is unresolved. The germline V gene encodes CDR1 SGHRS and CDR2 YFSETQ. This CDR3 region has 14 residues. With 1 base removed from V and 0 bases from J, the gap between germline ends came to 5 bases. The CDR3 reads CASSLQSSGNTIYF. The CDR3 DNA sequence: TGCGCCAGCAGCTTGCAATCCTCTGGAAACACCATATATTTT.

V gene TRBV5-6 combines with J gene TRBJ1-2; D perhaps matches TRBD1 (6 bases). Germline V CDR1 and CDR2: SGHDT, YYEEEE. V was pared by 4 bases and J by 6 bases, with 13 bases between. The length of the CDR3 is 13 residues. Written as DNA, the CDR3 is TGTGCCAGCAGCGGCACAGGGCTTCATGGCTACACCTTC. Its translation is CASSGTGLHGYTF.

The chain carries TRBV19 and TRBJ1-1; no reliable D call. This CDR3 spans 15 amino acids. Trimming removed 7 bases at V and 0 bases at J, with 15 bases between. The germline CDR1 and CDR2 sequences are LNHDA and SQIVND (reference sequence). This CDR3 reads CASMVGRVMNTEAFF. CDR3 coding DNA: TGTGCCAGTATGGTCGGCAGAGTTATGAACACTGAAGCTTTCTTT.

This chain joins TRBV29-1 and TRBJ2-3, with TRBD2 matching 11 bases. The CDR3 length is 15 residues. In germline, CDR1 is SQVTM, CDR2 ANQGSEA. V lost 0 bases, J lost 2 bases, and 1 base stayed unmatched. Written as DNA, the CDR3 is TGCAGCGTTGAAGAGGGACTAGCGGTCACAGATACGCAGTATTTT. Protein sequence: CSVEEGLAVTDTQYF.

The sample holds a few counts of this clonotype. The chain uses TRBV30 and TRBJ2-3; a weak D match, TRBD2 (5 bases). Trimming took off 2 bases at V and 6 bases at J, with 15 bases between the two ends. Germline V gene data show CDR1 as GTSNPN and CDR2 as SVGIG (reference sequence). This CDR3 is 14 amino acids long. In nucleotides, the CDR3 is TGTGCCTGGAGTTTAGCCGGGGAGATTGATACGCAGTATTTT. Encoded protein: CAWSLAGEIDTQYF.

This clonotype was detected only a few times. CDR3 nucleotides: TGTGCCTGGAGCCCCACTCGGGGCACTGAAGCTTTCTTT. Encoded protein: CAWSPTRGTEAFF. The gene calls are TRBV30 and TRBJ1-1, with D unclear. The CDR3 is made up of 13 amino acids. Trimming stripped 3 bases from V and 4 bases from J, with 12 bases between. Germline-derived CDR1 and CDR2 are GTSNPN and SVGIG (reference sequence).

The chain's CDR3 is CSVEVAGNSGANVLTF. The DNA of the CDR3 is TGCAGCGTTGAAGTGGCGGGAAACTCTGGGGCCAACGTCCTGACTTTC. The chain is built from TRBV29-1 and TRBJ2-6; D might be TRBD2 (6 bases). V was clipped by 1 base and J by 0 bases, with 10 bases between them. Germline assignment: CDR1 SQVTM and CDR2 ANQGSEA. The length of the CDR3 is 16 residues.

The V call is TRBV11-1, the J call TRBJ1-1; D not resolved. V lost 5 bases and J lost 0, with 16 bases in between. This CDR3 is 16 amino acids long. Germline CDR1 SGHAT, CDR2 FQDESV (reference sequence). The CDR3 DNA reads as TGTGCCAGCAGCCAAGATCCGCGGACGGTGAACACTGAAGCTTTCTTT. It specifies CASSQDPRTVNTEAFF.

The rearrangement joins TRBV5-6 to TRBJ1-1; 9 bases line up with TRBD1. V was pared by 3 bases and J by 6 bases, with 3 bases of the junction left unmatched. The CDR3 covers 13 residues. Per germline, CDR1 SGHDT and CDR2 YYEEEE. CDR3 coding DNA: TGTGCCAGCAGCTGGGACAGGGAGGCTGAAGCTTTCTTT. Translated, it gives CASSWDREAEAFF.

V usage is TRBV19 and J usage is TRBJ2-1, with 10 bases identical to TRBD1. The germline CDR1 and CDR2 sequences are LNHDA and SQIVND (reference sequence). Trimming removed 4 bases from V and 3 bases from J; junction bases left unmatched: 15. The CDR3 is made up of 19 amino acids. The CDR3 is CASSTPTGGVGLSYNEQFF. DNA for the CDR3: TGTGCCAGTAGTACCCCGACAGGGGGCGTAGGTTTGAGCTACAATGAGCAGTTCTTC.

The V call is TRBV29-1, the J call TRBJ2-5; unclear D gene. The V and J ends lost 6 bases and 4 bases respectively, with 15 bases between them. Germline values: CDR1 SQVTM, CDR2 ANQGSEA. CDR3 length: 13 residues. CDR3 region: CSVTTRPLETQYF. In DNA form, the CDR3 reads TGCAGCGTGACGACCCGACCTCTAGAGACCCAGTACTTC.

This clonotype was counted a single time. The J gene is TRBJ1-1, the V gene TRBV29-1, with D perhaps TRBD1 (5 bases). V lost 4 bases and J lost 0, with 9 bases in between. CDR3 length equals 13 residues. CDR1 and CDR2 (germline): SQVTM, ANQGSEA. In DNA form, the CDR3 reads TGCAGCGTTGCGTCACAGGTGAACACTGAAGCTTTCTTT. It yields the protein CSVASQVNTEAFF.

V usage is TRBV20-1 and J usage is TRBJ2-7; D gene uncertain. Trimming took off 2 bases at V and 0 bases at J, with 11 bases between the two ends. CDR3 length: 14 amino acids. Germline CDR1 is DFQATT and CDR2 is SNEGSKA (reference sequence). Here the CDR3 DNA reads TGCAGTGCTAGATCTCTGGGCGTCTCCTACGAGCAGTACTTC. Amino acids: CSARSLGVSYEQYF.

The rearrangement joins TRBV6-5 to TRBJ2-7; 12 bases are shared with TRBD2. V lost 4 bases and J lost 0; bases outside the gene matches: 10. The germline V gene encodes CDR1 MNHEY and CDR2 SVGAGI. The CDR3 has 18 amino acids. The CDR3 DNA follows: TGTGCCAGCAGTTCCCACACTCTAGCGGGAGGGTACTCCTACGAGCAGTACGTC. Amino acids: CASSSHTLAGGYSYEQYV.

The J gene is TRBJ1-3, the V gene TRBV30, with D possibly matching TRBD1 (6 bases). Trimming stripped 5 bases from V and 0 bases from J, with 11 bases between. Germline V gene sequence: CDR1 GTSNPN, CDR2 SVGIG (reference sequence). This CDR3 spans 14 amino acids. CDR3: CAWAWDISGNTIYF. The CDR3 bases are TGTGCCTGGGCTTGGGACATCTCTGGAAACACCATATATTTT.

This chain links TRBV29-1 with TRBJ2-7, with TRBD2 as a possible D gene (5 bases). The V gene's germline CDR1 is SQVTM and CDR2 ANQGSEA. The V end lost 5 bases, the J end lost 0 bases, and 14 bases lay between the germline ends. The CDR3 has 14 residues. The CDR3: CSVSGGSNSYEQYF. CDR3 nucleotide sequence: TGCAGCGTTTCCGGCGGGTCTAACTCCTACGAGCAGTACTTC.

This sequence joins TRBV29-1 and TRBJ2-7; D might be TRBD1 (6 bases). Germline lookup yields CDR1 SQVTM and CDR2 ANQGSEA. This CDR3 has 12 amino acids. The V and J ends lost 5 bases and 1 base respectively, with 9 bases between them. Here the CDR3 reads CSVNTGSYEQYF. In nucleotides, the CDR3 is TGCAGCGTTAACACAGGGTCCTACGAGCAGTACTTC.